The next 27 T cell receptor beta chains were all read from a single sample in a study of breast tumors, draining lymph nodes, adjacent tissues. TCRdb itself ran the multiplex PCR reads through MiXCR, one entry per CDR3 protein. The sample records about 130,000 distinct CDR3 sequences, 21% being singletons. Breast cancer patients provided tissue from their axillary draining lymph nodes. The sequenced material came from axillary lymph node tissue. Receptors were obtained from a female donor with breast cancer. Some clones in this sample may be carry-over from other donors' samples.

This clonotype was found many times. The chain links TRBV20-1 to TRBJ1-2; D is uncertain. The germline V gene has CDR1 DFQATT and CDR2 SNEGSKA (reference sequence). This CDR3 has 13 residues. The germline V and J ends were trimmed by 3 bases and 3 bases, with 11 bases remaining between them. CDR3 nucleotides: TGCAGTGCTAGTTTAACTGATGACTATGGCTACACCTTC. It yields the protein CSASLTDDYGYTF.

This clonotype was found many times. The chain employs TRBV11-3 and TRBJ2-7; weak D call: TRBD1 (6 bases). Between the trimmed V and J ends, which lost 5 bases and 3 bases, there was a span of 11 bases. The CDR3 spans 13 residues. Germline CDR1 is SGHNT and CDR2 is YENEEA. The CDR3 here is CASSTDSNYEQYF. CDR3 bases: TGTGCCAGCAGCACGGACAGTAACTACGAGCAGTACTTC.

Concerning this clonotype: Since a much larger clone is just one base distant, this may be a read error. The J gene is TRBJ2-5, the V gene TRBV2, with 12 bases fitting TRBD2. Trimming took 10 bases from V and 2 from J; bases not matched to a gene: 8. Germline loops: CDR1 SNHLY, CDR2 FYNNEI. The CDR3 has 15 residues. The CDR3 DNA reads TGTGCCACAGGCAGGACTAGCGGGAATCAAGAGACCCAGTACTTC. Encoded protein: CATGRTSGNQETQYF.

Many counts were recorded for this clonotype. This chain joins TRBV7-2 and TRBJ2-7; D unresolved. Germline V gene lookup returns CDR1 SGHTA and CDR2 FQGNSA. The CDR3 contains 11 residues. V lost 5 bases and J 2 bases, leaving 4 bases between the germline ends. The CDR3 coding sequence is TGTGCCAGCAGCCATACCTACGAGCAGTACTTC. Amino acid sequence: CASSHTYEQYF.

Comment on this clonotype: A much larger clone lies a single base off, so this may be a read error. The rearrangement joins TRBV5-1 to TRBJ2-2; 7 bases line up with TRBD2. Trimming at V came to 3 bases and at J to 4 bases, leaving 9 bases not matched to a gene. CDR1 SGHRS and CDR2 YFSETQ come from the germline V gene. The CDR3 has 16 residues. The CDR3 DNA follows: TGCGCCAGCAGCTCGGTTGCCGGACTAGGCACCGGGGAGCTGTTTTTT. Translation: CASSSVAGLGTGELFF.

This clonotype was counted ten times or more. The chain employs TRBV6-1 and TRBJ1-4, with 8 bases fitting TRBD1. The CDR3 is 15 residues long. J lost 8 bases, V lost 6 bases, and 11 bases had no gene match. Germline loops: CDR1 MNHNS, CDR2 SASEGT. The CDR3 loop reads CASSEPGGAGEKLFF. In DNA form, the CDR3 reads TGTGCCAGCAGCGAACCAGGGGGCGCGGGGGAAAAACTGTTTTTT.

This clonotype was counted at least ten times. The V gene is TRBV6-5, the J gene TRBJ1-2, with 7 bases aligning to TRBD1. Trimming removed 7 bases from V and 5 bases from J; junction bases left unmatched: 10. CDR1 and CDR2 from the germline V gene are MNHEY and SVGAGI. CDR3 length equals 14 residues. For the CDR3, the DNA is TGTGCCAGCACCCCGGGACAGAGAGTATATGGCTACACCTTC. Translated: CASTPGQRVYGYTF.

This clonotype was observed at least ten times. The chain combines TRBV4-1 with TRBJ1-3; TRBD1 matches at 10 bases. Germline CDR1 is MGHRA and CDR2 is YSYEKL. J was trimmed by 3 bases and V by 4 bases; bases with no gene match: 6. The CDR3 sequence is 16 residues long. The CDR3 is CASSRQGQGNGNTIYF. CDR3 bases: TGCGCCAGCAGCCGCCAGGGACAGGGGAATGGAAACACCATATATTTT.

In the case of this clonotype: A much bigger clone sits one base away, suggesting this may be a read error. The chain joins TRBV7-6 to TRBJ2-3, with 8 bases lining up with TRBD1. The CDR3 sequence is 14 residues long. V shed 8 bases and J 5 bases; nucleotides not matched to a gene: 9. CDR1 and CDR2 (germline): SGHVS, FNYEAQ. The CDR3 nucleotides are TGTGCCAGCGGCTCCCGGACAGGGAGAGATACGCAGTATTTT. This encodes CASGSRTGRDTQYF.

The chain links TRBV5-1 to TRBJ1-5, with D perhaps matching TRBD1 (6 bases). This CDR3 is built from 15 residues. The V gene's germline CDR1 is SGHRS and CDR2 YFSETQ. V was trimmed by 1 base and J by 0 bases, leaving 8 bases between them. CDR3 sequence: CASSLTGNSNQPQHF. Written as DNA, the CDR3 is TGCGCCAGCAGCTTGACAGGGAATAGCAATCAGCCCCAGCATTTT. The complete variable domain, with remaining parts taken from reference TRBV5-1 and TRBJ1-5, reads KAGVTQTPRYLIKTRGQQVTLSCSPISGHRSVSWYQQTPGQGLQFLFEYFSETQRNKGNFPGRFSGRQFSNSRSEMNVSTLELGDSALYLCASSLTGNSNQPQHFGDGTRLSIL.

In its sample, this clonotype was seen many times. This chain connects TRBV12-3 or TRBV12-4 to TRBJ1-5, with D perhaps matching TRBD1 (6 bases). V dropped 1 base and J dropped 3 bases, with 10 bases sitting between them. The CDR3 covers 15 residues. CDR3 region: CASSLGGQNNQPQHF. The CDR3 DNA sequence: TGTGCCAGCAGTTTAGGCGGACAGAACAATCAGCCCCAGCATTTT.

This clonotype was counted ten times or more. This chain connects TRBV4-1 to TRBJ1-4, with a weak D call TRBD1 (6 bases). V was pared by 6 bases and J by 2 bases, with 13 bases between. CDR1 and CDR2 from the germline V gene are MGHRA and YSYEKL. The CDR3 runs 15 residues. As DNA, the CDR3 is TGCGCCAGCAGAGGGGGGATTGGGACTAATGAAAAACTGTTTTTT. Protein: CASRGGIGTNEKLFF.

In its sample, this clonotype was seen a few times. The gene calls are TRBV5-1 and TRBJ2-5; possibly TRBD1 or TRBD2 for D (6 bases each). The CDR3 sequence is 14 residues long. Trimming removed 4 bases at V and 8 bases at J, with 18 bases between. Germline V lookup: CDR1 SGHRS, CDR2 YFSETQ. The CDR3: CASSAGQTGPTQYF. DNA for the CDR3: TGCGCCAGCAGCGCGGGACAAACGGGTCCCACCCAGTACTTC. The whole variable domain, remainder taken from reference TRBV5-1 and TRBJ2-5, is KAGVTQTPRYLIKTRGQQVTLSCSPISGHRSVSWYQQTPGQGLQFLFEYFSETQRNKGNFPGRFSGRQFSNSRSEMNVSTLELGDSALYLCASSAGQTGPTQYFGPGTRLLVL.

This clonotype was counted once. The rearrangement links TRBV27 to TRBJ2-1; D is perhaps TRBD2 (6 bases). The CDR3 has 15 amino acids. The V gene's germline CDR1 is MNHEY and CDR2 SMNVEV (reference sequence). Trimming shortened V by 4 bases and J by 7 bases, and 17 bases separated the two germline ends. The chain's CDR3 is CASSSPGNGSNEQFF. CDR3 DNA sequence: TGTGCCAGCAGTTCCCCAGGTAACGGGAGTAATGAGCAGTTCTTC.

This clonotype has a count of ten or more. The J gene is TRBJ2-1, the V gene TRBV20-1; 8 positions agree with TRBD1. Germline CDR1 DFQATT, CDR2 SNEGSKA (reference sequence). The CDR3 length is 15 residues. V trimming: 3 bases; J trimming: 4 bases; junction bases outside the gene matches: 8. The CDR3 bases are TGCAGTGCTAGCCCTTTCCGGGACAGGTACAATGAGCAGTTCTTC. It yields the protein CSASPFRDRYNEQFF.

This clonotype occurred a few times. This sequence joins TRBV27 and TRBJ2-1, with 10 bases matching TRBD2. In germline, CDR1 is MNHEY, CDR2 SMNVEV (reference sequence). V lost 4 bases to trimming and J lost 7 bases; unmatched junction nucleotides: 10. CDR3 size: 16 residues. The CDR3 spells CASSSALAGVINEQFF. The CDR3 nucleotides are TGTGCCAGCAGTTCCGCCCTAGCGGGAGTTATAAATGAGCAGTTCTTC.

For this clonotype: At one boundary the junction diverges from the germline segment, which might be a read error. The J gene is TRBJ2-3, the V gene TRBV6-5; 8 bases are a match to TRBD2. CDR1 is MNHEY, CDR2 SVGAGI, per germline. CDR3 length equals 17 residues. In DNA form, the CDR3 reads TGTGTCAGCAGCCCCCCCCGACTAGCGCTTAGCACAGATACGCAGTATTTT. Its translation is CVSSPPRLALSTDTQYF.

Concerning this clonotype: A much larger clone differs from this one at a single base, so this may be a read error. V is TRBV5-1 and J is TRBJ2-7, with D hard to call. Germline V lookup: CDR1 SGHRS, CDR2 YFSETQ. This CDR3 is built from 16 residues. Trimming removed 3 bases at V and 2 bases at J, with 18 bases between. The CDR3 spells CASSSTPNADPYEQYF. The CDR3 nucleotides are TGCGCCAGCAGCTCGACCCCTAACGCCGATCCCTACGAGCAGTACTTC.

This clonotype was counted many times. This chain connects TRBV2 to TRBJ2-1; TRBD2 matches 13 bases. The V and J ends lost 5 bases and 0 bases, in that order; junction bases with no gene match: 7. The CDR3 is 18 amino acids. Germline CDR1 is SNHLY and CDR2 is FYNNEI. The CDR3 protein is CASSRLAGGPSSYNEQFF. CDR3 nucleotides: TGTGCCAGCAGTCGACTAGCGGGAGGTCCGAGCTCCTACAATGAGCAGTTCTTC.

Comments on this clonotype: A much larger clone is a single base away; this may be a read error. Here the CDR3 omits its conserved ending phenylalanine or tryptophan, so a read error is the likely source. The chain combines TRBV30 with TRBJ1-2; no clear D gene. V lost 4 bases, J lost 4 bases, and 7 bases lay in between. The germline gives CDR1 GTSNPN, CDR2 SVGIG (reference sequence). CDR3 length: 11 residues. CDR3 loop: CAWKGGYGYTL. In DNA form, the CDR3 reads TGTGCCTGGAAGGGTGGCTATGGCTACACCCTC.

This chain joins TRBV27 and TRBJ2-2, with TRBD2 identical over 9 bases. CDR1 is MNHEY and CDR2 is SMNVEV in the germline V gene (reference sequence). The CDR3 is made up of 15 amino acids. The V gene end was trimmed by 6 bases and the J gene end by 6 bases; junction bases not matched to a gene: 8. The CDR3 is CASSISGSEPGELFF. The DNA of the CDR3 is TGTGCCAGCAGCATTAGCGGGAGTGAACCCGGGGAGCTGTTTTTT.

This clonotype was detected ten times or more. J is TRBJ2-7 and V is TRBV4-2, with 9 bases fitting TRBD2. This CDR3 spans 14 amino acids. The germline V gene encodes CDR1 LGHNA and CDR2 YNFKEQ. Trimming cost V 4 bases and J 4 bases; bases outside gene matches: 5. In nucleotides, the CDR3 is TGTGCCAGCAGCCTACAGCGGGGGGATTACGAGCAGTACTTC. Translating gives CASSLQRGDYEQYF.

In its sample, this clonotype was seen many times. The CDR3 protein is CASSSQAASTDTQYF. CDR3 coding DNA: TGTGCCAGCAGCTCCCAAGCGGCTAGCACAGATACGCAGTATTTT. The rearrangement uses TRBV13 and TRBJ2-3; a possible D gene is TRBD2 (5 bases). The germline CDR1 and CDR2 sequences are PRHDT and FYEKMQ (reference sequence). CDR3 size: 15 residues. V was trimmed by 4 bases and J by 0 bases, leaving 11 bases between them.

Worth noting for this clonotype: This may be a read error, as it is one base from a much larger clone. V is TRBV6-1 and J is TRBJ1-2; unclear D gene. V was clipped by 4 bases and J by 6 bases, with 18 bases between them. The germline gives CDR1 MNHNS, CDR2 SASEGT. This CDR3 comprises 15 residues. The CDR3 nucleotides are TGTGCCAGCAGTGGATTGGGAGCAAGGGCAGATGGCTACACCTTC. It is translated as CASSGLGARADGYTF.

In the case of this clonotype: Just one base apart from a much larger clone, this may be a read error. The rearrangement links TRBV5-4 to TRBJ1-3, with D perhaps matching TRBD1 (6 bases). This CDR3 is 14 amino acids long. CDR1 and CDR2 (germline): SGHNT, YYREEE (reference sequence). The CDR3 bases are TGTGCCAGCAACTTGGGGGACACAAGAAACACCATATATTTT. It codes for CASNLGDTRNTIYF.

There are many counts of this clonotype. In DNA form, the CDR3 reads TGTGCCAGCAGTTTACGGGACAGGGGCCTCAATCAGCCCCAGCATTTT. Translated: CASSLRDRGLNQPQHF. V usage is TRBV12-3 or TRBV12-4 and J usage is TRBJ1-5; 10 bases match TRBD1. Trimming at V came to 2 bases and at J to 3 bases, leaving 4 bases not matched to a gene. CDR3 length: 16 residues.

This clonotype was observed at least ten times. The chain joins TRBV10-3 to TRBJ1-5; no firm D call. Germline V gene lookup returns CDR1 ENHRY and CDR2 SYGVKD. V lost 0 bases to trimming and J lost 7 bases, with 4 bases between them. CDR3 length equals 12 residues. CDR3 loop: CAISESGQPQHF. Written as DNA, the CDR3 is TGTGCCATCAGTGAGTCGGGACAGCCCCAGCATTTT.